Shown below are 25 T cell receptor beta chains from a single sample sequenced in a study of technical replicates of blood from a few donors. The method was immunoSEQ multiplex PCR; TCRdb's version includes in-frame clones alone and lacks a portion of them. Of 55,000 to 65,000 clones in the sample, 70% to 90% are singletons; the top ten hold around 5.1%. The sample comprised PBMCs. The source of these receptors is a human donor in good health. Some clones in this sample may be carry-over from other donors' samples.

The chain links TRBV29-1 to TRBJ2-1; 9 positions agree with TRBD2. Germline V gene data show CDR1 as SQVTM and CDR2 as ANQGSEA. This CDR3 region has 15 residues. The J segment lost 3 bases and the V segment lost 2 bases, leaving 5 bases of the junction unmatched. CDR3 DNA: TGCAGCGTTGAATACGTGACTAGCGGCTACAATGAGCAGTTCTTC. It is translated as CSVEYVTSGYNEQFF.

This clone has only one observation. The chain links TRBV4-2 to TRBJ2-3; 9 nucleotides match TRBD2. V lost 4 bases, J lost 4 bases, and 6 bases stayed unmatched. This CDR3 region has 15 residues. The germline V gene has CDR1 LGHNA and CDR2 YNFKEQ. The CDR3 DNA follows: TGTGCCAGCAGCCCCCCGCTAGCGGGGCCAGATACGCAGTATTTT. Protein sequence: CASSPPLAGPDTQYF.

V gene TRBV12-5 combines with J gene TRBJ2-3; D remains ambiguous. The CDR3 is 11 residues long. V was cut by 6 bases and J by 6 bases, with 7 bases left in between. CDR1 is LGHNT and CDR2 is FRNRAP in the germline V gene. CDR3 sequence reads: CASGASDTQYF. In DNA form, the CDR3 reads TGTGCTAGTGGCGCCAGTGATACGCAGTATTTT.

The sample holds one count of this clone. This chain uses TRBV10-1 with TRBJ2-3; 13 bases line up with TRBD2. CDR1 and CDR2 from the germline V gene are WNHNN and SYGVQD (reference sequence). This CDR3 is built from 18 residues. After removal of 4 bases from V and 0 bases from J, the junction contained 7 bases not matched to a gene. CDR3 residues: CASSVPGLAGSSTDTQYF. In DNA, the CDR3 is TGCGCCAGCAGTGTACCGGGACTAGCGGGGTCTAGCACAGATACGCAGTATTTT.

The chain combines TRBV5-6 with TRBJ2-5; 9 bases line up with TRBD2. Germline assignment: CDR1 SGHDT and CDR2 YYEEEE. The CDR3 spans 16 residues. V shed 0 bases and J 1 base; nucleotides not matched to a gene: 4. In nucleotides, the CDR3 is TGTGCCAGCAGCTTGGTTGCGGGGGGGAGCCAAGAGACCCAGTACTTC. Encoded protein: CASSLVAGGSQETQYF.

The genes are TRBV30 and TRBJ2-7; 12 bases map to TRBD1. The germline CDR1 and CDR2 sequences are GTSNPN and SVGIG (reference sequence). Trimming cost V 4 bases and J 5 bases; bases outside gene matches: 6. This CDR3 comprises 14 residues. CDR3 loop: CAWTPGQGANEQYF. CDR3 nucleotide sequence: TGTGCCTGGACTCCGGGACAGGGGGCCAACGAGCAGTACTTC.

This clone was observed a single time. The chain has TRBV7-2 and TRBJ2-3, with TRBD2 matching over 11 bases. Per germline, CDR1 SGHTA and CDR2 FQGNSA. This CDR3 comprises 15 residues. The J segment lost 5 bases and the V segment lost 5 bases, leaving 6 bases of the junction unmatched. DNA of the CDR3: TGTGCCAGCAGCCCGGCCCTAGCGGGAGGAGATACGCAGTATTTT. Translating it yields CASSPALAGGDTQYF.

The chain uses TRBV27 and TRBJ1-6, with unresolved D. Per germline, CDR1 MNHEY and CDR2 SMNVEV (reference sequence). This CDR3 spans 14 amino acids. V was clipped by 0 bases and J by 9 bases, with 9 bases between them. In DNA form, the CDR3 reads TGTGCCAGCAGTTTATCCGGGGAACCTTCACCCCTCCACTTT. Its protein is CASSLSGEPSPLHF.

The rearrangement links TRBV27 to TRBJ2-7; D perhaps matches TRBD2 (8 bases). This CDR3 is built from 19 residues. V lost 5 bases and J 3 bases, leaving 29 bases between the germline ends. Germline V gene sequence: CDR1 MNHEY, CDR2 SMNVEV (reference sequence). As DNA, the CDR3 is TGTGCCAGCAGTCCCACAGGGGCAGTAGCGGGAAATTCCTACTACGAGCAGTACTTC. This sequence encodes CASSPTGAVAGNSYYEQYF.

This chain connects TRBV2 to TRBJ2-3; maybe TRBD1 (7 bases). Germline CDR1 is SNHLY and CDR2 is FYNNEI. V was clipped by 4 bases and J by 4 bases, with 18 bases between them. CDR3 length equals 16 residues. CDR3 region: CASSVQGGGLADTQYF. CDR3 nucleotide sequence: TGTGCCAGCAGTGTTCAAGGAGGGGGCCTCGCAGATACGCAGTATTTT. Variable domain in full (rest from reference TRBV2 and TRBJ2-3): EPEVTQTPSHQVTQMGQEVILRCVPISNHLYFYWYRQILGQKVEFLVSFYNNEISEKSEIFDDQFSVERPDGSNFTLKIRSTKLEDSAMYFCASSVQGGGLADTQYFGPGTRLTVL.

This chain joins TRBV11-3 and TRBJ1-1, with D possibly TRBD1 on 5 matching bases. This CDR3 comprises 16 residues. V was clipped by 0 bases and J by 1 base, with 12 bases between them. Germline values: CDR1 SGHNT, CDR2 YENEEA. The CDR3 region has the DNA TGTGCCAGCAGCTTAGACCTGCCGACAGCGAACACTGAAGCTTTCTTT. Translation: CASSLDLPTANTEAFF. The entire variable domain, with the rest obtained from reference TRBV11-3 and TRBJ1-1, is as follows: EAGVVQSPRYKIIEKKQPVAFWCNPISGHNTLYWYLQNLGQGPELLIRYENEEAVDDSQLPKDRFSAERLKGVDSTLKIQPAELGDSAVYLCASSLDLPTANTEAFFGQGTRLTVV.

The gene calls are TRBV7-2 and TRBJ2-2, with TRBD2 matching 9 bases. V lost 5 bases and J lost 0; bases outside the gene matches: 10. CDR1 and CDR2 from the germline V gene are SGHTA and FQGNSA. This CDR3 spans 18 amino acids. CDR3 coding DNA: TGTGCCAGCAGCAATGGTTTGCGGGGGGGACCGAACACCGGGGAGCTGTTTTTT. Protein product: CASSNGLRGGPNTGELFF.

The chain joins TRBV7-9 to TRBJ2-1, with TRBD2 matching over 7 bases. CDR1 SEHNR and CDR2 FQNEAQ come from the germline V gene (reference sequence). The CDR3 contains 15 residues. V was clipped by 7 bases and J by 1 base; unmatched bases: 7. The CDR3 here is CASTRSGGSYNEQFF. The CDR3, as DNA: TGTGCCAGCACCCGATCGGGGGGTTCCTACAATGAGCAGTTCTTC.

The chain carries TRBV5-1 and TRBJ2-7; the match to TRBD1 covers 8 bases. After removal of 3 bases from V and 7 bases from J, the junction contained 9 bases not matched to a gene. This CDR3 spans 14 amino acids. The germline V gene has CDR1 SGHRS and CDR2 YFSETQ. The CDR3, as DNA: TGCGCCAGCAGCTCCGGACAGGGTTTGGAAGAGCAGTACTTC. Amino acids: CASSSGQGLEEQYF.

The rearrangement uses TRBV5-6 and TRBJ1-5; no firm D call. The CDR3 has 12 amino acids. CDR1 and CDR2 from the germline V gene are SGHDT and YYEEEE. Trimming cost V 2 bases and J 4 bases, with 4 bases left between them. The CDR3 sequence: CASSFQNQPQHF. The CDR3 DNA sequence: TGTGCCAGCAGCTTCCAAAATCAGCCCCAGCATTTT.

The chain is built from TRBV7-3 and TRBJ2-3, with TRBD2 matching 8 bases. V trimming: 7 bases; J trimming: 6 bases; junction bases outside the gene matches: 6. This CDR3 contains 13 residues. Per germline, CDR1 SGHTA and CDR2 FQGTGA. In nucleotides, the CDR3 is TGTGCCAGCACTAGCGGGCCAGAGGATACGCAGTATTTT. This translates into CASTSGPEDTQYF.

The chain uses TRBV10-2 and TRBJ1-2; TRBD1 is a possible D gene (6 bases). The V end was cut by 6 bases, the J end by 0 bases, with 14 bases between. The germline V gene encodes CDR1 WSHSY and CDR2 SAAADI. This CDR3 spans 15 amino acids. This chain's CDR3 is CASRGRGRPNYGYTF. The CDR3 region has the DNA TGCGCCAGCAGGGGCAGGGGCCGACCTAACTATGGCTACACCTTC.

V gene TRBV7-3 combines with J gene TRBJ1-2; D might be TRBD1 (5 bases). V dropped 5 bases and J dropped 4 bases, with 14 bases sitting between them. The V gene's germline CDR1 is SGHTA and CDR2 FQGTGA. The length of the CDR3 is 14 residues. CDR3: CASSPGHQGYGYTF. The CDR3 DNA reads as TGTGCCAGCAGCCCAGGACATCAGGGCTATGGCTACACCTTC.

The rearrangement links TRBV11-3 to TRBJ2-2; possibly TRBD2 for D (5 bases). Trimming removed 3 bases at V and 0 bases at J, with 14 bases between. CDR1 is SGHNT, CDR2 YENEEA, per germline. The CDR3 contains 17 residues. The CDR3: CASSLRADYSNTGELFF. The CDR3 bases are TGTGCCAGCAGCTTGAGGGCAGACTACTCGAACACCGGGGAGCTGTTTTTT.

J is TRBJ1-3 and V is TRBV10-3; TRBD1 might be the D (5 bases). The germline V and J ends were trimmed by 4 bases and 6 bases, with 13 bases remaining between them. Germline CDR1 is ENHRY and CDR2 is SYGVKD. The CDR3 extends over 14 amino acids. CDR3 amino acids: CAISGGQGTNTIYF. As DNA, the CDR3 is TGTGCCATCAGTGGTGGCCAGGGAACAAACACCATATATTTT.

The gene calls are TRBV14 and TRBJ2-1; D uncertain. CDR3 length: 15 residues. Trimming took 5 bases from V and 1 from J, leaving 12 bases between them. The germline V gene encodes CDR1 SGHDN and CDR2 FVKESK. The CDR3 nucleotides read TGTGCCAGCAGCTCCAGGCACGAGTCCTACAATGAGCAGTTCTTC. Its protein product is CASSSRHESYNEQFF.

This clone appeared a single time. The chain carries TRBV5-1 and TRBJ1-4; unclear D gene. Per the germline V gene, CDR1 is SGHRS and CDR2 is YFSETQ. V lost 0 bases to trimming and J lost 4 bases, with 7 bases between them. The CDR3 is 14 residues long. CDR3 bases: TGCGCCAGCAGCTTGGGCGGGGATAATGAAAAACTGTTTTTT. Protein product: CASSLGGDNEKLFF.

The chain recombines TRBV5-1 with TRBJ1-2, with D maybe TRBD1 (5 bases). CDR1 is SGHRS, CDR2 YFSETQ, per germline. The CDR3 spans 13 residues. The V and J ends lost 5 bases and 4 bases respectively, with 12 bases between them. CDR3 sequence reads: CASSLDSSYGYTF. Written as DNA, the CDR3 is TGCGCCAGCAGTTTAGACAGCAGCTATGGCTACACCTTC.

The chain couples TRBV7-2 to TRBJ2-3; unclear D gene. The germline gives CDR1 SGHTA, CDR2 FQGNSA. The CDR3 runs to 13 residues. Trimming left V 6 bases short and J 2 bases short, with 9 bases between. The CDR3 protein is CASSFQVTDTQYF. As DNA, the CDR3 is TGTGCCAGCAGTTTCCAGGTCACAGATACGCAGTATTTT.

The V and J genes are TRBV5-4 and TRBJ2-7, with 9 positions matching TRBD1. Trimming removed 6 bases from V and 6 bases from J; junction bases left unmatched: 10. CDR3 size: 14 residues. Germline lookup yields CDR1 SGHNT and CDR2 YYREEE (reference sequence). CDR3 region: CASTPDRGFSEQYF. The CDR3 DNA reads TGTGCCAGCACCCCGGACAGGGGATTTTCCGAGCAGTACTTC.